A single sample gave rise to the 23 T cell receptor beta chains below, sequenced in a study of T cells in Graves' hyperthyroidism and ophthalmopathy. Regions amplified from RNA transcripts were the TCR beta CDR3 regions. An initial round of RT-PCR targeting the TCR CDR3 relied on the HTBI primer set. TCRdb used MiXCR to reprocess the multiplex PCR reads, holding one entry per CDR3 protein. This sample has under 350,000 distinct CDR3 sequences; 15% to 20% occur once, and the top ten carry 49%. Material for sequencing was blood. The receptors were gathered from a woman aged 45-65 years with Graves' hyperthyroidism.

This clonotype was picked up a small number of times. The rearrangement links TRBV3-1 to TRBJ1-5; D ambiguous. Germline CDR1 and CDR2: LGHDT and YNNKEL (reference sequence). The ends were cut back, 6 bases at V and 0 bases at J, with 9 bases in the middle. The CDR3 contains 14 residues. The CDR3, as DNA: TGTGCCAGCAGTCAGCGAGATAGCAATCAGCCCCAGCATTTT. Protein sequence: CASSQRDSNQPQHF. The whole variable domain, remainder taken from reference TRBV3-1 and TRBJ1-5, is DTAVSQTPKYLVTQMGNDKSIKCEQNLGHDTMYWYKQDSKKFLKIMFSYNNKELIINETVPNRFSPKSPDKAHLNLHINSLELGDSAVYFCASSQRDSNQPQHFGDGTRLSIL.

This clonotype was counted a few times. The CDR3 DNA reads TGCAGTGCTAGGTCCCCACAAGAAATCTATAATTCACCCCTCCACTTT. This encodes CSARSPQEIYNSPLHF. The chain recombines TRBV20-1 with TRBJ1-6, with D unresolved. In germline, CDR1 is DFQATT, CDR2 SNEGSKA (reference sequence). This CDR3 contains 16 residues. Trimming removed 3 bases at V and 3 bases at J, with 15 bases between.

Many counts were recorded for this clonotype. J is TRBJ2-7 and V is TRBV6-1, with TRBD1 as a possible D gene (5 bases). V was shortened by 6 bases and J by 0 bases, with 15 bases between the two germline ends. The CDR3 has 15 amino acids. Germline CDR1 is MNHNS and CDR2 is SASEGT. CDR3 DNA sequence: TGTGCCAGCAGCGAGACTGATGACAGCTCCTACGAGCAGTACGTC. Residues: CASSETDDSSYEQYV.

This clonotype was observed a handful of times. The chain carries TRBV27 and TRBJ2-1; D is undetermined. The length of the CDR3 is 12 residues. The germline gives CDR1 MNHEY, CDR2 SMNVEV (reference sequence). The ends were cut back, 7 bases at V and 6 bases at J, with 10 bases in the middle. As DNA, the CDR3 is TGTGCCAGCAAGAAGGGATGCAATGAGCAGTTCTTC. Protein sequence: CASKKGCNEQFF.

This clonotype was recorded many times. This sequence joins TRBV5-6 and TRBJ2-5; D remains ambiguous. The CDR3 consists of 14 residues. V lost 5 bases to trimming and J lost 5 bases, with 16 bases between them. Per the germline V gene, CDR1 is SGHDT and CDR2 is YYEEEE. CDR3 region: CASSLEMSGETQYF. CDR3 nucleotides: TGTGCCAGCAGTCTGGAGATGAGTGGGGAGACCCAGTACTTC.

This clonotype was detected a few times. The V gene is TRBV2, the J gene TRBJ2-5; a possible D gene is TRBD2 (6 bases). Germline V gene lookup returns CDR1 SNHLY and CDR2 FYNNEI. The CDR3 totals 17 residues. Trimming removed 0 bases at V and 4 bases at J, with 18 bases between. The CDR3 spells CASSEANGPLEGETQYF. CDR3 bases: TGTGCCAGCAGTGAAGCCAACGGGCCTCTGGAGGGAGAGACCCAGTACTTC.

This clonotype was detected many times. The rearrangement uses TRBV2 and TRBJ2-3; weak D call: TRBD1 (6 bases). The CDR3 loop spans 17 amino acids. CDR1 SNHLY and CDR2 FYNNEI come from the germline V gene. V was trimmed by 8 bases and J by 0 bases, leaving 21 bases between them. In DNA form, the CDR3 reads TGTGCCAGCTCTTACACAGGGATACCTCTCAGCACAGATACGCAGTATTTT. The encoded protein is CASSYTGIPLSTDTQYF.

This clonotype was seen a few times. The chain is built from TRBV19 and TRBJ1-4; no reliable D call. The CDR3 covers 14 residues. From germline, CDR1 is LNHDA and CDR2 SQIVND (reference sequence). The V gene lost 9 bases and the J gene lost 0 bases, with 11 bases spanning the gap. The CDR3 DNA reads as TGTGCCAGAAGGACGGATCCAACTAATGAAAAACTGTTTTTT. The encoded protein is CARRTDPTNEKLFF.

This clonotype was counted at least ten times. V is TRBV18 and J is TRBJ1-2; D gene unclear. CDR1 is KGHSH and CDR2 is LQKENI in the germline V gene. Trimming shortened V by 3 bases and J by 4 bases, and 15 bases separated the two germline ends. The length of the CDR3 is 15 residues. CDR3 bases: TGTGCCAGCTCACCTCTCAAATCAATGGGCTATGGCTACACCTTC. This gives the protein CASSPLKSMGYGYTF. The full variable domain, rest sourced from reference TRBV18 and TRBJ1-2, is NAGVMQNPRHLVRRRGQEARLRCSPMKGHSHVYWYRQLPEEGLKFMVYLQKENIIDESGMPKERFSAEFPKEGPSILRIQQVVRGDSAAYFCASSPLKSMGYGYTFGSGTRLTVV.

This clonotype was recorded a few times. The V call is TRBV6-5, the J call TRBJ2-6; the match to TRBD1 covers 10 bases. V trimming: 2 bases; J trimming: 0 bases; junction bases outside the gene matches: 4. The V gene's germline CDR1 is MNHEY and CDR2 SVGAGI. This CDR3 contains 18 residues. The CDR3 here is CASSYGDRGLSGANVLTF. In DNA, the CDR3 is TGTGCCAGCAGTTACGGTGACAGGGGGCTCTCTGGGGCCAACGTCCTGACTTTC.

The V and J genes are TRBV12-3 or TRBV12-4 and TRBJ1-4, with 7 bases lining up with TRBD1. The CDR3 consists of 13 residues. Trimming removed 8 bases from V and 10 bases from J; junction bases left unmatched: 10. CDR3 coding DNA: TGTGCCAGCGAACAGGGGAGGAACGGAAAACTGTTTTTT. This sequence encodes CASEQGRNGKLFF.

This clonotype occurred many times. CDR3 region: CASSLWAEPLEQYF. CDR3 sequence (DNA): TGTGCCAGCAGTTTATGGGCGGAGCCTCTCGAGCAGTACTTC. This rearrangement joins TRBV27 to TRBJ2-7; D call uncertain. Trimming cost V 1 base and J 6 bases, with 13 bases left between them. Germline CDR1 MNHEY, CDR2 SMNVEV (reference sequence). This CDR3 has 14 residues.

J is TRBJ1-5 and V is TRBV4-1, with TRBD1 matching 7 bases. The germline gives CDR1 MGHRA, CDR2 YSYEKL. V trimming: 8 bases; J trimming: 1 base; junction bases outside the gene matches: 8. This CDR3 comprises 15 residues. CDR3 DNA sequence: TGCGCCAGCGGAGAGACAGGGCGGAGCAATCAGCCCCAGCATTTT. As protein: CASGETGRSNQPQHF.

The chain links TRBV5-6 to TRBJ2-1; TRBD2 agrees at 8 bases. Germline V lookup: CDR1 SGHDT, CDR2 YYEEEE. The CDR3 totals 17 residues. Trimming cost V 3 bases and J 7 bases; bases outside gene matches: 15. The CDR3 loop is CASSSQRTSGSGNEQFF. The CDR3 region has the DNA TGTGCCAGCAGCTCTCAGAGAACTAGCGGAAGTGGGAATGAGCAGTTCTTC. Complete variable domain (other parts from reference TRBV5-6 and TRBJ2-1): DAGVTQSPTHLIKTRGQQVTLRCSPKSGHDTVSWYQQALGQGPQFIFQYYEEEERQRGNFPDRFSGHQFPNYSSELNVNALLLGDSALYLCASSSQRTSGSGNEQFFGPGTRLTVL.

This clonotype was observed many times. The chain joins TRBV20-1 to TRBJ1-5; possible D gene TRBD1, 6 bases. Per germline, CDR1 DFQATT and CDR2 SNEGSKA (reference sequence). Trimming stripped 5 bases from V and 7 bases from J, with 18 bases between. CDR3 size: 14 residues. The CDR3 protein is CSALSTGFGQPQHF. The DNA for the CDR3 is TGCAGTGCTCTCTCTACAGGGTTTGGGCAGCCCCAGCATTTT.

This chain links TRBV19 with TRBJ1-1; a possible D gene is TRBD1 (6 bases). The V end was cut by 7 bases, the J end by 5 bases, with 14 bases between. Germline loops: CDR1 LNHDA, CDR2 SQIVND (reference sequence). The CDR3 is 13 amino acids. The chain's CDR3 is CASTWGAWTEAFF. CDR3 coding DNA: TGTGCCAGTACGTGGGGGGCATGGACTGAAGCTTTCTTT.

V and J are TRBV6-5 and TRBJ2-3; D unclear. CDR1 is MNHEY, CDR2 SVGAGI, per germline. The ends were cut back, 0 bases at V and 2 bases at J, with 9 bases in the middle. This CDR3 contains 15 residues. CDR3 coding DNA: TGTGCCAGCAGTTACTCCACCTTCCCCACAGATACGCAGTATTTT. Protein: CASSYSTFPTDTQYF.

A single count supports this clonotype. The gene calls are TRBV2 and TRBJ2-1; D is possibly TRBD1 or TRBD2 (5 bases each). Trimming stripped 3 bases from V and 5 bases from J, with 14 bases between. The CDR3 contains 15 residues. Germline loops: CDR1 SNHLY, CDR2 FYNNEI. CDR3 loop: CASSDTHGTDNEQFF. Here the CDR3 DNA reads TGTGCCAGCAGTGATACTCACGGGACGGACAATGAGCAGTTCTTC.

This clonotype occurred many times. The chain links TRBV12-3 or TRBV12-4 to TRBJ1-1, with D possibly TRBD1 on 5 matching bases. This CDR3 spans 13 amino acids. Deletions cut 7 bases from V and 6 bases from J, with 15 bases between. The CDR3 region has the DNA TGTGCCAGCACCCCTGGGGGGAGGCCTGAAGCTTTCTTT. Translation: CASTPGGRPEAFF.

In this sample, this clonotype turned up a few times. The chain carries TRBV19 and TRBJ1-5; 7 positions agree with TRBD1. V gave up 1 base and J gave up 6 bases; unmatched junction bases: 6. CDR3 size: 15 residues. Germline V gives CDR1 LNHDA, CDR2 SQIVND (reference sequence). The CDR3 reads CASSIARTGGQPQHF. CDR3 in DNA: TGTGCCAGTAGTATAGCCCGGACAGGTGGTCAGCCCCAGCATTTT. The full variable domain, completed using reference TRBV19 and TRBJ1-5, is DGGITQSPKYLFRKEGQNVTLSCEQNLNHDAMYWYRQDPGQGLRLIYYSQIVNDFQKGDIAEGYSVSREKKESFPLTVTSAQKNPTAFYLCASSIARTGGQPQHFGDGTRLSIL.

The gene calls are TRBV28 and TRBJ2-7, with 7 positions matching TRBD1. The CDR3 spans 15 residues. From germline, CDR1 is MDHEN and CDR2 SYDVKM. V was clipped by 4 bases and J by 1 base; unmatched bases: 7. Here the CDR3 reads CASSSGTAASYEQYF. CDR3 bases: TGTGCCAGCAGTTCAGGGACAGCAGCGTCCTACGAGCAGTACTTC.

This clonotype turned up a few times. The chain is built from TRBV10-2 and TRBJ2-3; D gene ambiguous. Germline V lookup: CDR1 WSHSY, CDR2 SAAADI. There are 15 residues in the CDR3. V dropped 3 bases and J dropped 0 bases, with 10 bases sitting between them. In DNA, the CDR3 is TGCGCCAGCAGTGAAAGTCAATCTAGCACAGATACGCAGTATTTT. It encodes CASSESQSSTDTQYF.

The V call is TRBV5-1, the J call TRBJ2-5; D is unresolved. The CDR3 is 16 residues long. Trimming removed 0 bases from V and 5 bases from J, with 17 bases in between. Germline CDR1 is SGHRS and CDR2 is YFSETQ. DNA for the CDR3: TGCGCCAGCAGCTTGGCTAGGTCGATGGGATCGGAGACCCAGTACTTC. Amino acid sequence: CASSLARSMGSETQYF.